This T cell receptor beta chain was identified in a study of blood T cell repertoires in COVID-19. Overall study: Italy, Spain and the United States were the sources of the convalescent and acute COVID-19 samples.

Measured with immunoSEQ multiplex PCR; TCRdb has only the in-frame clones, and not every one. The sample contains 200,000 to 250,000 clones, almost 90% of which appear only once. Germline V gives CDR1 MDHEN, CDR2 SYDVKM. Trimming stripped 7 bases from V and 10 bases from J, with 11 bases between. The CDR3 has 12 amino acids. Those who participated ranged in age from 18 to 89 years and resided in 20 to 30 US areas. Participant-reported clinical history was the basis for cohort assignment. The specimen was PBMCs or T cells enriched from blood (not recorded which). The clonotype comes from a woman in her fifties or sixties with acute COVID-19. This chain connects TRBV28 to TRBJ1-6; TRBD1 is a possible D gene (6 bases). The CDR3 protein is CASIEQGSPLHF. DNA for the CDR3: TGTGCCAGCATAGAACAGGGATCACCCCTCCACTTT.